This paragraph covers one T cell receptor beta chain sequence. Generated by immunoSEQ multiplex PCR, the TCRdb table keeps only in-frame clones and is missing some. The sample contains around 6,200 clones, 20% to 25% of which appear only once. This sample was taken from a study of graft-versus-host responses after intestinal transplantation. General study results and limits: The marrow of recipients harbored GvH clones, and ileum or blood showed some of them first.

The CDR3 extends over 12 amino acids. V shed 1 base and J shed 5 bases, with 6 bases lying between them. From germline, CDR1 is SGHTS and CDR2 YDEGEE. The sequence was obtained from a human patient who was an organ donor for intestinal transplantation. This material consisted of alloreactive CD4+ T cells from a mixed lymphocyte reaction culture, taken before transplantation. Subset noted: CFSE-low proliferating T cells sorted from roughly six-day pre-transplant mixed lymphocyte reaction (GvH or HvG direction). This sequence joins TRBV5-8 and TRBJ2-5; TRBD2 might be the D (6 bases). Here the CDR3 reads CASSLTSETQYF. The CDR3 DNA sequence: TGTGCCAGCAGCTTGACTAGCGAGACCCAGTACTTC.